The rows below give T cell receptor beta chains drawn from one sample of a study of blood T cell repertoires in COVID-19. Using immunoSEQ multiplex PCR, the repertoire was profiled, and TCRdb retains in-frame clones only, with some absent. Found here are some 210,000 clones, 87% of them singletons; the top ten hold 9% to 12%. The specimen sequenced was PBMCs or T cells enriched from blood (not recorded which). All receptors come from a man aged 18 to 29 with acute COVID-19. Each CDR3 is given with its conserved first and last residue. A D gene is named only where the DNA matches it firmly.

j_call v_call d_call cdr3_aa cdr3_nt
TRBJ1-6 TRBV7-8 NA CASSAGGYNSPLHF TGTGCCAGCAGCGCCGGAGGTTATAATTCACCCCTCCACTTT
TRBJ2-1 TRBV28 TRBD2 CASSKGGRRAYNEQFF TGTGCCAGCAGCAAGGGAGGGCGGAGGGCGTACAATGAGCAGTTCTTC
TRBJ2-7 TRBV2 TRBD2 CAGRPSGGELLYEQYF TGTGCCGGCCGTCCTAGCGGTGGTGAACTCCTCTACGAGCAGTACTTC
TRBJ1-1 TRBV7-2 NA CASSLVAARGTEAFF TGTGCCAGCAGCTTAGTGGCGGCCAGGGGTACTGAAGCTTTCTTT
TRBJ2-1 TRBV4-3 NA CASSQDSREEQFF TGCGCCAGCAGCCAAGATTCGCGAGAAGAGCAGTTCTTC
TRBJ2-1 TRBV29-1 NA CSGQIYNEQFF TGCAGCGGACAGATCTACAATGAGCAGTTCTTC
TRBJ2-2 TRBV27 TRBD2 CASSPGGSGELFF TGTGCCAGCAGTCCCGGGGGGTCCGGGGAGCTGTTTTTT
TRBJ1-2 TRBV4-1 NA CASSQDPARYGYTF TGCGCCAGCAGCCAAGATCCAGCGCGCTATGGCTACACCTTC
TRBJ2-7 TRBV14 TRBD2 CASRPTSGRREEQYF TGTGCCAGCAGACCTACTAGCGGGAGACGTGAAGAGCAGTACTTC
TRBJ1-6 TRBV7-8 NA CASSAAYPSEGTPLHF TGTGCCAGCAGTGCGGCCTATCCCTCGGAAGGTACACCCCTCCACTTT
TRBJ2-3 TRBV10-2 TRBD1 CASSEWGQGIGDTQYF TGCGCCAGCAGTGAATGGGGACAGGGGATTGGAGATACGCAGTATTTT
TRBJ2-7 TRBV30 NA CAWETGRVYEQYF TGTGCCTGGGAAACAGGGAGGGTGTACGAGCAGTACTTC
TRBJ2-3 TRBV28 NA CASKGSSSTDTQYF TGTGCCAGCAAAGGGAGTTCTAGCACAGATACGCAGTATTTT
TRBJ2-7 TRBV11-2 TRBD1 CASSLDHWRQGNNEQYF TGTGCCAGCAGCTTAGATCATTGGCGACAGGGGAATAACGAGCAGTACTTC
TRBJ2-7 TRBV2 TRBD1 CASSRLGQDEQYF TGTGCCAGCAGTAGACTCGGACAGGACGAGCAGTACTTC
TRBJ2-1 TRBV4-1 TRBD2 CASSQDWGGSYNEQFF TGCGCCAGCAGCCAAGATTGGGGGGGCTCCTACAATGAGCAGTTCTTC
TRBJ2-1 TRBV28 TRBD2 CASSSFLLAGAYNEQFF TGTGCCAGCAGTTCCTTTCTTCTAGCGGGAGCCTACAATGAGCAGTTCTTC